These T cell receptor beta chains were read from a single sample in a study of long-term antiretroviral therapy in people with HIV. The protocol was immunoSEQ multiplex PCR, while the TCRdb copy is restricted to in-frame clones and leaves out a portion. The sample yields over 10,000 clones, 79% seen once. The specimen comprised unsorted PBMCs, sampled 0.8 years before starting antiretroviral therapy. These TCRs come from a woman aged 40 to 50 with HIV. Each CDR3 is given with its conserved first and last residue. The D gene is left open where the match is weak. Clone sizes are given selectively: once, few, many, or a class where the clone is expanded.

d_call: -
clone_size: once
v_call: TRBV18
j_call: TRBJ2-7
cdr3_nt: TGTGCCAGCTCACCTACCAGTAGTACAGGGAAGGACGAGCAGTACTTC
cdr3_aa: CASSPTSSTGKDEQYF

d_call: -
clone_size: -
v_call: TRBV19
j_call: TRBJ1-1
cdr3_nt: TGTGCCAGTAGTATAGCCGTGAACACTGAAGCTTTCTTT
cdr3_aa: CASSIAVNTEAFF

d_call: -
clone_size: -
v_call: TRBV4-1
j_call: TRBJ2-1
cdr3_nt: TGCGCCAGCAGCCAGCCAAGACTAGTTCGCTCCTACAATGAGCAGTTCTTC
cdr3_aa: CASSQPRLVRSYNEQFF

d_call: -
clone_size: -
v_call: TRBV5-1
j_call: TRBJ2-4
cdr3_nt: TGCGCCAGCAGCTTGACGGTCGGGGTAAACATTCAGTACTTC
cdr3_aa: CASSLTVGVNIQYF

d_call: TRBD1
clone_size: -
v_call: TRBV28
j_call: TRBJ1-5
cdr3_nt: TGTGCCAGCAGGGGGGGACAGGGGCAATATAGCAATCAGCCCCAGCATTTT
cdr3_aa: CASRGGQGQYSNQPQHF

d_call: -
clone_size: -
v_call: TRBV6-5
j_call: TRBJ1-5
cdr3_nt: TGTGCCAGCAGTCGCTCGACAGGCTCCGCTCAGCCCCAGCATTTT
cdr3_aa: CASSRSTGSAQPQHF

d_call: -
clone_size: -
v_call: TRBV10-3
j_call: TRBJ2-6
cdr3_nt: TGTGCCATCAGTGGGTTCACCGGGGCCAACGTCCTGACTTTC
cdr3_aa: CAISGFTGANVLTF

d_call: TRBD2
clone_size: -
v_call: TRBV11-1
j_call: TRBJ2-3
cdr3_nt: TGTGCCAGCAGCTTTAGCCCGGGACTAGCGCAGTATTTT
cdr3_aa: CASSFSPGLAQYF

d_call: TRBD2
clone_size: -
v_call: TRBV5-1
j_call: TRBJ2-3
cdr3_nt: TGCGCCAGCAGCTTAGAGCGGGAAGTAGATACGCAGTATTTT
cdr3_aa: CASSLEREVDTQYF

d_call: -
clone_size: -
v_call: TRBV6-8
j_call: TRBJ2-7
cdr3_nt: TGTGCCAGCAGGTCTAGGGACGACTCCTACGAGCAGTACTTC
cdr3_aa: CASRSRDDSYEQYF

d_call: -
clone_size: -
v_call: TRBV7-8
j_call: TRBJ2-7
cdr3_nt: TGTGCCAGCAGCCTGCCGGGTAGCAATCTTGGCTACGAGCAGTACTTC
cdr3_aa: CASSLPGSNLGYEQYF

d_call: TRBD2
clone_size: once
v_call: TRBV7-9
j_call: TRBJ2-1
cdr3_nt: TGTGCCAGCAGCTTTGCCGATCTGACTAGCTTCCTTCCTGAGCAGTTCTTC
cdr3_aa: CASSFADLTSFLPEQFF

d_call: TRBD2
clone_size: -
v_call: TRBV6-4
j_call: TRBJ2-3
cdr3_nt: TGTGCCAGCAGTGGGGGACTAGCGGGTGATACGCAGTATTTT
cdr3_aa: CASSGGLAGDTQYF

d_call: TRBD1
clone_size: few
v_call: TRBV6-4
j_call: TRBJ1-4
cdr3_nt: TGTGCCACCAAGACCCTATTCAGGGGGCGGGATGAAAAACTGTTTTTT
cdr3_aa: CATKTLFRGRDEKLFF

d_call: TRBD2
clone_size: -
v_call: TRBV9
j_call: TRBJ2-7
cdr3_nt: TGTGCCAGCAGCCCCCAACTAGCGGGAGCTCGTGAGCAGTACTTC
cdr3_aa: CASSPQLAGAREQYF

d_call: TRBD1
clone_size: -
v_call: TRBV5-6
j_call: TRBJ1-2
cdr3_nt: TGTGCCAGCAGACCCCGGGACAGCAGCTATGGCTACACCTTC
cdr3_aa: CASRPRDSSYGYTF

d_call: -
clone_size: -
v_call: TRBV7-9
j_call: TRBJ1-1
cdr3_nt: TGTGCCAGCAGTTCATTACAGGGAGCGAACACTGAAGCTTTCTTT
cdr3_aa: CASSSLQGANTEAFF

d_call: -
clone_size: -
v_call: TRBV5-6
j_call: TRBJ1-2
cdr3_nt: TGTGCCAGCAGCTTGGGTCAACCAAACTATGGCTACACCTTC
cdr3_aa: CASSLGQPNYGYTF

d_call: -
clone_size: -
v_call: TRBV19
j_call: TRBJ1-2
cdr3_nt: TGTGCCAGTACCCCCTTTACTAGGGCTGACTATGGCTACACCTTC
cdr3_aa: CASTPFTRADYGYTF

d_call: -
clone_size: -
v_call: TRBV6-5
j_call: TRBJ2-6
cdr3_nt: TGTGCCAGCAGTTATCTCTCTGGGGCCAACGTCCTGACTTTC
cdr3_aa: CASSYLSGANVLTF

d_call: TRBD1
clone_size: -
v_call: TRBV28
j_call: TRBJ1-1
cdr3_nt: TGTGCCAGCAGTTCTCTAGACGTCGACAGGGAGGCTGAAGCTTTCTTT
cdr3_aa: CASSSLDVDREAEAFF

d_call: -
clone_size: -
v_call: TRBV7-8
j_call: TRBJ2-1
cdr3_nt: TGTGCCAGCAGCTTAGCAGGAAACTACAATGAGCAGTTCTTC
cdr3_aa: CASSLAGNYNEQFF

d_call: -
clone_size: -
v_call: TRBV6-1
j_call: TRBJ2-2
cdr3_nt: TGTGCCAGCAGTGAAGGAGCCAACAGGGCGAACACCGGGGAGCTGTTTTTT
cdr3_aa: CASSEGANRANTGELFF